This T cell receptor beta chain originates from a study of blood T cells in healthy people across ages. Those donating, healthy Caucasian individuals from Russia, were aged 6 to 90. V gave up 3 bases and J gave up 4 bases; unmatched junction bases: 5. The CDR3 length is 15 residues. Per germline, CDR1 SGHDN and CDR2 FVKESK. This clonotype was seen more than once but under ten times. Its antigen is unidentified. Study findings and constraints: The study could not conclusively compare naive and antigen-experienced cells, given its unsorted PBMCs. Diversity estimates drawn from one million T cells were deemed underestimates.

PCR was performed a second time for about 6 to 11 cycles using a sample-barcoded 5' primer and a J-beta primer mix. Every single cDNA molecule received a tag from a template-switch adaptor with 12 random nucleotides. Using its own MiXCR run on the 5' RACE reads, TCRdb lists one record per CDR3 protein. The data contain about 670,000 distinct CDR3 sequences, under 65% of them singletons. The rearrangement joins TRBV14 to TRBJ1-4; 7 bases fit TRBD1. This clonotype originated in an elderly woman in good health. Sequencing was carried out using blood. CDR3 coding DNA: TGTGCCAGCAGCCACACGGGACAGTTTAATGAAAAACTGTTTTTT. Protein product: CASSHTGQFNEKLFF.